This record looks at one TCR beta chain sequence and its context. What it recognizes is unknown. This sample is part of a study of beta chain features in type 1 diabetes. CD4+ cells of the naive, central memory, regulatory and stem cell-like memory types were sorted via CD45RO/CCR7/CD25/CD127/CD95/CD27. V was pared by 6 bases and J by 0 bases, with 15 bases between. The germline V gene encodes CDR1 LGHNA and CDR2 YSLEER. The CDR3 runs to 15 residues. Investigators reverse transcribed all isolated RNA, so they sequenced expressed TCRB transcripts. Method: immunoSEQ multiplex PCR; TCRdb's copy keeps in-frame clones and lacks some. The table lists about 650,000 clones, 9.5% to 15% of them singletons. Study-wide results and limits: A moderate, significant TCRB CDR3 shortening appeared in type 1 diabetes across four CD4+ subsets. Compared to healthy donors, patients appeared to have naive, central memory and Treg TCRB repertoires that were more alike.

The chain uses TRBV4-3 and TRBJ2-7; D remains unclear. Sequencing was done on a sample of naive CD4+ T cells from blood. The receptor was derived from a man in his thirties or forties with type 1 diabetes. CDR3 DNA: TGCGCCAGCAGACACAAGGCCCCCGCCTCCTACGAGCAGTACTTC. This gives the protein CASRHKAPASYEQYF.